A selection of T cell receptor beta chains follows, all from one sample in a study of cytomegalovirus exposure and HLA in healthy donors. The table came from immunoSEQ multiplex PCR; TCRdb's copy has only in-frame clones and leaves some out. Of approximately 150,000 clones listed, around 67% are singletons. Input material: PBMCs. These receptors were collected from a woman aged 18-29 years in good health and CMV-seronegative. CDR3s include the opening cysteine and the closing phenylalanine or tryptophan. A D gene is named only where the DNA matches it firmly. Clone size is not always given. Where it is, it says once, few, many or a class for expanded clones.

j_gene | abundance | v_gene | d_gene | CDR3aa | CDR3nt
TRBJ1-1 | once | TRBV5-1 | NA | CASSLRPSEAFF | TGCGCCAGCAGCTTGAGACCTAGTGAAGCTTTCTTT
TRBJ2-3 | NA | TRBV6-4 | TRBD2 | CASSDTGGSTDTQYF | TGTGCCAGCAGTGACACCGGGGGGAGCACAGATACGCAGTATTTT
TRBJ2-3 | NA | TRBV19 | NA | CASSIAPGLGGTDTQYF | TGTGCCAGTAGTATAGCCCCAGGCCTCGGGGGAACAGATACGCAGTATTTT
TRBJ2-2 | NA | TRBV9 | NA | CASSPAGGGITGELFF | TGTGCCAGCAGCCCAGCTGGCGGGGGCATCACCGGGGAGCTGTTTTTT
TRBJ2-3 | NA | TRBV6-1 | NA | CAVKTDGDTQYF | TGTGCCGTTAAAACAGACGGAGATACGCAGTATTTT
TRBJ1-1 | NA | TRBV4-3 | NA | CASSQYLGIFNTEAFF | TGCGCCAGCAGCCAGTACCTAGGTATATTCAACACTGAAGCTTTCTTT
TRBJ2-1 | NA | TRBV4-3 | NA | CASSQDDWTLLAGVDNEQFF | TGCGCCAGCAGCCAAGATGACTGGACACTCCTCGCTGGGGTAGACAATGAGCAGTTCTTC
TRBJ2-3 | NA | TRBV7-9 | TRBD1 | CASSLVTGGGTDTQYF | TGTGCCAGCAGCTTAGTAACAGGGGGAGGCACAGATACGCAGTATTTT
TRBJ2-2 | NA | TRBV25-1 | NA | CASSGPRGTGELFF | TGTGCCAGCAGTGGGCCGCGGGGCACCGGGGAGCTGTTTTTT
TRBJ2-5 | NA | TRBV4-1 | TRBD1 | CASSQENRGETQYF | TGCGCCAGCAGCCAAGAGAACAGGGGAGAGACCCAGTACTTC
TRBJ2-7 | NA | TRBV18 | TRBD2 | CASSHSGGPSYEQYF | TGTGCCAGCTCACACAGCGGGGGTCCTTCCTACGAGCAGTACTTC
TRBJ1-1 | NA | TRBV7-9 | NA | CSSSLLQNTEAFF | TGTTCCAGCAGCTTATTACAGAACACTGAAGCTTTCTTT
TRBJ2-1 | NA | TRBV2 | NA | CASSGDTPGGEQFF | TGTGCCAGCAGTGGGGACACCCCTGGTGGTGAGCAGTTCTTC
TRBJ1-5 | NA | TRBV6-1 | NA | CASSEARQLSNQPQHF | TGTGCCAGCAGTGAAGCAAGACAGCTTAGCAATCAGCCCCAGCATTTT
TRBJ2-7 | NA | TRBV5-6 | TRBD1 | CASSPDRESPYEQYF | TGTGCCAGCAGCCCAGACAGGGAGTCCCCCTACGAGCAGTACTTC
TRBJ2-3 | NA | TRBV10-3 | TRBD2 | CAISEWEGIDTQYF | TGTGCCATCAGTGAGTGGGAGGGTATAGATACGCAGTATTTT
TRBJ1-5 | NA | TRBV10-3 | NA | CAISGDINQPQHF | TGTGCCATCAGTGGGGACATAAATCAGCCCCAGCATTTT
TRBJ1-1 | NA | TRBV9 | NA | CASSEGENGPYTEAFF | TGTGCCAGCAGCGAGGGAGAAAACGGACCCTACACTGAAGCTTTCTTT
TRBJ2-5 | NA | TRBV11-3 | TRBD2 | CASSSGAGGETQYF | TGTGCCAGCAGCTCTGGAGCGGGAGGAGAGACCCAGTACTTC
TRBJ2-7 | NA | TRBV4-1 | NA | CASSQGGGEQYF | TGCGCCAGCAGCCAAGGAGGGGGCGAGCAGTACTTC
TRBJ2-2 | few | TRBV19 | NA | CASSKGGGRRTGELFF | TGTGCCAGTAGTAAGGGGGGGGGCCGGAGAACCGGGGAGCTGTTTTTT
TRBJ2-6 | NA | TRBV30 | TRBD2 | CAWDWASGGSSGANVLTF | TGTGCCTGGGACTGGGCTAGCGGGGGTAGCTCTGGGGCCAACGTCCTGACTTTC
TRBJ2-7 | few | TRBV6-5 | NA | CASSELGAQQYF | TGTGCCAGCAGTGAACTGGGGGCCCAGCAGTACTTC
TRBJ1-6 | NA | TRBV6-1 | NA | CASSEVISPLHF | TGTGCCAGCAGTGAAGTCATTTCACCCCTCCACTTT
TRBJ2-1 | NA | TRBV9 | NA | CASSVVGGPSYNEQFF | TGTGCCAGCAGCGTAGTAGGCGGGCCGTCCTACAATGAGCAGTTCTTC
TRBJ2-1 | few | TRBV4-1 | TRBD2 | CASSQGLAGSYNEQFF | TGCGCCAGCAGCCAAGGACTAGCGGGCTCCTACAATGAGCAGTTCTTC
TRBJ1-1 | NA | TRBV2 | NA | CASSDPRADTEAFF | TGTGCCAGCAGTGATCCCAGGGCGGACACTGAAGCTTTCTTT
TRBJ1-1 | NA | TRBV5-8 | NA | CASSLGRLTEAFF | TGTGCCAGCAGCTTGGGCAGGCTCACTGAAGCTTTCTTT
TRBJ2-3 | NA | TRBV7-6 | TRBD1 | CASSLGGQGGPPDTQYF | TGTGCCAGCAGCTTGGGAGGACAGGGAGGCCCGCCAGATACGCAGTATTTT
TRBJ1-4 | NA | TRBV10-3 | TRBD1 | CAISESGGGEKLFF | TGTGCCATCAGTGAGTCAGGGGGCGGTGAAAAACTGTTTTTT
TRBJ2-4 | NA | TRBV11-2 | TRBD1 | CASSTPGTGLRGDIQYF | TGTGCCAGCAGCACCCCCGGGACAGGCCTGCGAGGGGACATTCAGTACTTC
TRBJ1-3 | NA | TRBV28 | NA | CATHRLSSGNTIYF | TGTGCCACGCACAGACTAAGCTCTGGAAACACCATATATTTT
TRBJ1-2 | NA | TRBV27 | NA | CASSLSGGYGYTF | TGTGCCAGCAGTTTATCGGGAGGGTATGGCTACACCTTC
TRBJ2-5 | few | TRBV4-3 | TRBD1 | CASSQDNRTGQGYQETQYF | TGCGCCAGCAGCCAAGATAATCGTACGGGACAGGGGTACCAAGAGACCCAGTACTTC
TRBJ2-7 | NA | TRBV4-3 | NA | CASSQEGTGLDEQYF | TGCGCCAGCAGCCAAGAGGGTACAGGGTTGGACGAGCAGTACTTC
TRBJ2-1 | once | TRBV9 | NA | CASGDCKEFF | TGTGCCAGCGGGGACTGTAAAGAGTTCTTC
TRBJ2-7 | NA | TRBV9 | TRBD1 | CASSVEEGQGNFYEQYF | TGTGCCAGCAGCGTAGAGGAGGGACAGGGTAATTTCTACGAGCAGTACTTC
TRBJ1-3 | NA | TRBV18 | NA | CASSPQAIGSGNTIYF | TGTGCCAGCTCACCGCAGGCAATTGGCTCTGGAAACACCATATATTTT
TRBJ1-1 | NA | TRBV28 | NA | CATQGLEAFF | TGTGCCACCCAGGGGCTAGAAGCTTTCTTT
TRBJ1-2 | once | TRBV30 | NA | CAWRGEGYGYTF | TGTGCCTGGAGGGGGGAGGGATATGGCTACACCTTC
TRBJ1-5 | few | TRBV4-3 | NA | CASSQGRNRDQPQHF | TGCGCCAGCAGCCAAGGACGAAACAGGGATCAGCCCCAGCATTTT
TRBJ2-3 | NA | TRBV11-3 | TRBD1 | CASSRRQGALDTQYF | TGTGCCAGCAGCCGAAGACAGGGGGCTTTGGATACGCAGTATTTT
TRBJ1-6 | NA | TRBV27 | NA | CASSWRGGSSYNSPLHF | TGTGCCAGCAGTTGGCGGGGAGGGAGCTCCTATAATTCACCCCTCCACTTT
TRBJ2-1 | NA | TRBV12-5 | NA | CASGARGRESDEQFF | TGTGCTAGTGGGGCCCGGGGGCGGGAGTCCGATGAGCAGTTCTTC
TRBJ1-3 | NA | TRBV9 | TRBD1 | CASSATGSSGNTIYF | TGTGCCAGCAGCGCGACAGGGAGCTCTGGAAACACCATATATTTT
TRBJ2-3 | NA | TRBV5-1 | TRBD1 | CASSLTQTGGEADTQYF | TGCGCCAGCAGCTTGACTCAGACAGGGGGTGAGGCAGATACGCAGTATTTT
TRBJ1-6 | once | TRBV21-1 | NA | CASSNETGVRDSPLHF | TGTGCCAGCAGCAACGAGACAGGGGTTCGGGATTCACCCCTCCACTTT
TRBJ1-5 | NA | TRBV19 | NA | CASYSGSQPQHF | TGTGCCAGTTATTCCGGGAGCCAGCCCCAGCATTTT
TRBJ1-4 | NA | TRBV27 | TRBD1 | CASSLSWDRVRGGKLFF | TGTGCCAGCAGTTTATCGTGGGACAGGGTGAGGGGAGGAAAACTGTTTTTT
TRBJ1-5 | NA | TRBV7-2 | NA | CASSQGRLASNNQPQHF | TGTGCCAGCAGCCAGGGTCGTTTGGCCTCTAACAATCAGCCCCAGCATTTT
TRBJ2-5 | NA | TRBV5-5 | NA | CASSTWTVRETQYF | TGTGCCAGCAGCACATGGACAGTAAGGGAGACCCAGTACTTC
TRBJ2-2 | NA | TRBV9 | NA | CASSVAGTEVYTGELFF | TGTGCCAGCAGCGTAGCGGGAACGGAGGTATACACCGGGGAGCTGTTTTTT
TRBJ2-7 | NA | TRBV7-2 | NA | CASSLHSGYEQYF | TGTGCCAGCAGCTTACATAGCGGCTACGAGCAGTACTTC
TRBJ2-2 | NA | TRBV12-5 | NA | CASGLRRQVLNTGELFF | TGTGCTAGTGGTTTGAGGCGACAGGTGTTGAACACCGGGGAGCTGTTTTTT
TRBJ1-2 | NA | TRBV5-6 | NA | CASSLALARGLGYTF | TGTGCCAGCAGCTTGGCCTTGGCCAGGGGTCTAGGCTACACCTTC